Reported below is one T cell receptor beta chain. Antigen specificity is unknown. All donors participated as healthy donors of bone marrow. This entry is derived from a study of cytomegalovirus exposure and HLA in healthy donors. General study points: Fewer N-insertions than the approximately 700-donor mean were reportedly shown by an Asian-associated ancestry cluster in a later analysis. A few CMV-associated chains were confirmed in vitro to be specific for CMV antigens. When the data were analyzed later, several of the most significant clusters appeared to be linked to common viral pathogens.

CDR3 length: 15 residues. Trimming removed 5 bases at V and 1 base at J, with 15 bases between. The germline V gene encodes CDR1 SGHNT and CDR2 YYREEE (reference sequence). PCR used 60 Vbeta primers and 13 Jbeta primers. Produced via immunoSEQ multiplex PCR; TCRdb's table is partial and in-frame only. The table includes more than 95,000 clones, about 80% detected once. The chain is built from TRBV5-4 and TRBJ2-5; D remains ambiguous. Sequenced input: PBMCs. This receptor was obtained from a man aged 45-65 years in good health and CMV-seropositive. The CDR3 DNA follows: TGTGCCAGCAGTCTCCTCCTGACGGGCCAAGAGACCCAGTACTTC. Its protein is CASSLLLTGQETQYF.